This note documents a single T cell receptor (beta chain) sequence. Its cognate antigen is unknown. The conserved phenylalanine or tryptophan normally closing the CDR3 is absent here, so this likely arose from a read error. From germline, CDR1 is LNHDA and CDR2 SQIVND (reference sequence). The CDR3 spans 15 residues. TCRdb itself ran the multiplex PCR reads through MiXCR, one entry per CDR3 protein. The table records about 89,000 distinct CDR3 sequences, around 30% of them present only once. These data originate in a study of breast tumors, draining lymph nodes, adjacent tissues. Study-wide points: That most tumor T cells come from lymph nodes remained unproven. Tumor repertoires ranked between lymph nodes and nontumor tissue in diversity, with V and J gene preferences. Luminal-like breast cancer showed significantly greater tumor-nontumor repertoire similarity than basal-like breast cancer did.

Axillary draining lymph nodes of breast cancer patients supplied the node samples. The genes are TRBV19 and TRBJ2-5; 13 bases match TRBD2. The clonotype comes from a female donor with breast cancer. Some clones in this sample may be carry-over from other donors' samples. Sequencing was done on a sample of axillary lymph node tissue. The CDR3 protein is CASSGTSGVRETQYL. For the CDR3, the DNA is TGTGCCAGTAGTGGGACTAGCGGGGTGCGGGAGACTCAGTACTTA.